The 24 T cell receptor beta chains reported below all come from one sample, sequenced in a study of spatial heterogeneity in lung cancer. Documented time point: blood at routine non-recurrence follow-up after resection. Extraction of whole RNA from tumor, nontumor lung or frozen PBMC preceded unsorted sequencing. TCRdb redid the calling of the 5' RACE reads with MiXCR, one entry per CDR3 protein. The table lists some 120,000 distinct CDR3 sequences, less than 15% of them singletons. The sample consisted of PBMCs, taken at follow-up. These receptor sequences come from a male donor with early-stage non-small cell lung cancer.

CDR3 loop: CASSLIGQADTQYF. DNA for the CDR3: TGTGCCAGCAGTTTAATAGGACAGGCAGATACGCAGTATTTT. This rearrangement joins TRBV27 to TRBJ2-3; 7 bases line up with TRBD1. J lost 4 bases, V lost 2 bases, and 3 bases had no gene match. The V gene's germline CDR1 is MNHEY and CDR2 SMNVEV (reference sequence). The CDR3 is 14 amino acids.

This clonotype was detected a few times. This chain joins TRBV28 and TRBJ2-3, with D unclear. Germline V gene sequence: CDR1 MDHEN, CDR2 SYDVKM. The CDR3 totals 12 residues. V lost 7 bases to trimming and J lost 3 bases, with 8 bases between them. The CDR3 DNA is TGTGCCAGCAACATGCGGACAGATACGCAGTATTTT. Protein: CASNMRTDTQYF.

This clonotype was found a few times. The chain uses TRBV7-6 and TRBJ2-3; 7 bases are a match to TRBD1. There are 16 residues in the CDR3. J lost 1 base, V lost 4 bases, and 8 bases had no gene match. Germline lookup yields CDR1 SGHVS and CDR2 FNYEAQ. The CDR3 coding sequence is TGTGCCAGCAGCTCCCTGAGAGACAGGGGCACAGATACGCAGTATTTT. It codes for CASSSLRDRGTDTQYF.

The chain combines TRBV7-9 with TRBJ1-1, with D maybe TRBD1 (5 bases). The CDR3 runs to 14 residues. Germline assignment: CDR1 SEHNR and CDR2 FQNEAQ (reference sequence). V was trimmed by 5 bases and J by 8 bases, leaving 18 bases between them. CDR3 DNA sequence: TGTGCCAGCAGCCACCCCAGGGCAGCCCCGGAAGCTTTCTTT. Translated: CASSHPRAAPEAFF.

This clonotype appeared a few times. The chain is built from TRBV10-3 and TRBJ2-3; D remains unclear. Per the germline V gene, CDR1 is ENHRY and CDR2 is SYGVKD. V lost 2 bases to trimming and J lost 6 bases, with 6 bases between them. The CDR3 runs to 12 residues. CDR3 in DNA: TGTGCCATCAGTGAGGTGCGTGATACGCAGTATTTT. This sequence encodes CAISEVRDTQYF.

The genes are TRBV7-2 and TRBJ2-7; TRBD2 might be the D (7 bases). The CDR3 is 15 amino acids. The germline CDR1 and CDR2 sequences are SGHTA and FQGNSA. V shed 7 bases and J shed 4 bases, with 20 bases lying between them. The CDR3 is CASTLGGGGPYEQYF. DNA of the CDR3: TGTGCCAGCACGCTGGGGGGCGGGGGACCGTACGAGCAGTACTTC.

The chain combines TRBV20-1 with TRBJ1-3, with 10 bases that match TRBD1. The CDR3 is 15 amino acids. Germline CDR1 and CDR2: DFQATT and SNEGSKA (reference sequence). The ends lost 6 bases at V and 1 base at J; junction bases unmatched: 6. CDR3 coding DNA: TGCAGTGCAGGGGACAGGGGAAAGTCTGGAAACACCATATATTTT. Its translation is CSAGDRGKSGNTIYF.

This chain links TRBV7-2 with TRBJ2-1; 8 positions agree with TRBD2. The germline V gene encodes CDR1 SGHTA and CDR2 FQGNSA. The V and J ends lost 5 bases and 2 bases, in that order; junction bases with no gene match: 5. This CDR3 has 15 residues. For the CDR3, the DNA is TGTGCCAGCAGCGGGACTAGTTCAACCTACAATGAGCAGTTCTTC. Translating it yields CASSGTSSTYNEQFF.

The V and J genes are TRBV12-3 or TRBV12-4 and TRBJ1-2; D is uncertain. V was clipped by 3 bases and J by 7 bases, with 9 bases between them. CDR3 length: 12 amino acids. CDR3: CASSFTVPGYTF. CDR3 bases: TGTGCCAGCAGTTTTACAGTCCCTGGCTACACCTTC.

V and J are TRBV5-4 and TRBJ1-2, with D maybe TRBD1 (6 bases). Germline assignment: CDR1 SGHNT and CDR2 YYREEE (reference sequence). V lost 4 bases to trimming and J lost 2 bases, with 6 bases between them. The CDR3 runs 12 residues. CDR3 sequence reads: CASSGQNYGYTF. CDR3 DNA sequence: TGTGCCAGCAGCGGACAGAACTATGGCTACACCTTC.

This clonotype occurred many times. The chain is built from TRBV7-9 and TRBJ2-1, with TRBD2 identical over 7 bases. This CDR3 is 15 amino acids long. Trimming removed 2 bases from V and 3 bases from J; junction bases left unmatched: 4. Per the germline V gene, CDR1 is SEHNR and CDR2 is FQNEAQ (reference sequence). CDR3 region: CASSLWRGIYNEQFF. Here the CDR3 DNA reads TGTGCCAGCAGCTTATGGCGGGGGATCTACAATGAGCAGTTCTTC.

The chain has TRBV18 and TRBJ2-5, with D hard to call. Trimming removed 3 bases at V and 7 bases at J, with 12 bases between. Per the germline V gene, CDR1 is KGHSH and CDR2 is LQKENI. This CDR3 contains 13 residues. As DNA, the CDR3 is TGTGCCAGCTCACCCAAGACTGGTCCGACCCAGTACTTC. It specifies CASSPKTGPTQYF.

This CDR3 is CASSPSLDTQYF. The CDR3 DNA is TGTGCCAGCAGCCCCTCTCTGGATACGCAGTATTTT. The gene calls are TRBV11-2 and TRBJ2-3; D gene unclear. The ends were cut back, 5 bases at V and 6 bases at J, with 9 bases in the middle. There are 12 residues in the CDR3. The germline gives CDR1 SGHAT, CDR2 FQNNGV.

This rearrangement joins TRBV28 to TRBJ2-3; D not resolved. CDR3 length: 15 amino acids. V lost 6 bases, J lost 0 bases, and 13 bases lay in between. Germline lookup yields CDR1 MDHEN and CDR2 SYDVKM. CDR3 nucleotide sequence: TGTGCCAGCAGACCCGAAGGTTCTAGCACAGATACGCAGTATTTT. This encodes CASRPEGSSTDTQYF.

In its sample, this clonotype was seen many times. The genes are TRBV4-1 and TRBJ1-1; D uncertain. This CDR3 is built from 14 residues. Germline CDR1 reads MGHRA; CDR2 reads YSYEKL. With 11 bases removed from V and 0 bases from J, the gap between germline ends came to 16 bases. The CDR3 loop is CAGGQARLNTEAFF. CDR3 nucleotides: TGCGCCGGCGGTCAGGCCAGACTGAACACTGAAGCTTTCTTT.

This clonotype was seen a handful of times. V and J are TRBV6-5 and TRBJ1-5, with no clear D. CDR1 is MNHEY and CDR2 is SVGAGI in the germline V gene. The V gene lost 2 bases and the J gene lost 6 bases, with 8 bases spanning the gap. The CDR3 runs to 13 residues. CDR3 amino acids: CASSYISGQPQHF. CDR3 nucleotides: TGTGCCAGCAGTTACATATCGGGTCAGCCCCAGCATTTT.

This clonotype was picked up many times. V is TRBV7-2 and J is TRBJ1-2; D perhaps matches TRBD1 (5 bases). Germline-derived CDR1 and CDR2 are SGHTA and FQGNSA. The V and J ends lost 2 bases and 4 bases respectively, with 14 bases between them. This CDR3 has 15 residues. The CDR3 DNA is TGTGCCAGCAGCTTATTCCAGGGCGGTGGCTATGGCTACACCTTC. It translates to CASSLFQGGGYGYTF.

CDR3 in amino acids: CASNRQGCTDTQYF. Written as DNA, the CDR3 is TGCGCCAGCAACAGACAGGGGTGCACAGATACGCAGTATTTT. The chain recombines TRBV23-1 with TRBJ2-3; TRBD1 matches at 8 bases. TRBV23-1 is labeled an ORF, and its function is uncertain. The V and J ends lost 7 bases and 1 base, in that order; junction bases with no gene match: 4. The length of the CDR3 is 14 residues.

The chain has TRBV3-1 and TRBJ2-1; 10 positions match TRBD2. This CDR3 has 16 residues. V lost 3 bases, J lost 8 bases, and 10 bases stayed unmatched. Germline V CDR1 and CDR2: LGHDT, YNNKEL (reference sequence). The CDR3: CASSQGVAGGVYEQFF. CDR3 nucleotide sequence: TGTGCCAGCAGCCAGGGCGTAGCGGGGGGCGTCTATGAGCAGTTCTTC.

This clonotype has just a few counts. The chain recombines TRBV6-5 with TRBJ1-1; D remains unclear. CDR1 is MNHEY, CDR2 SVGAGI, per germline. This CDR3 is built from 13 residues. V was trimmed by 0 bases and J by 5 bases, leaving 7 bases between them. CDR3 sequence (DNA): TGTGCCAGCAGTTACTCGGGATGGACTGAAGCTTTCTTT. Its protein product is CASSYSGWTEAFF.

The chain is built from TRBV28 and TRBJ2-1; 9 nucleotides agree with TRBD2. The CDR3 runs 15 residues. Unmatched junction bases numbered 7, after V lost 6 bases and J lost 4 bases. CDR1 and CDR2 from the germline V gene are MDHEN and SYDVKM. CDR3 DNA: TGTGCCAGCAGGGATACTAGCGGGTTGTACAATGAGCAGTTCTTC. This codes for CASRDTSGLYNEQFF.

This clonotype was found a few times. The chain couples TRBV5-4 to TRBJ2-7; the D call may be TRBD1 or TRBD2 (5 bases each). In germline, CDR1 is SGHNT, CDR2 YYREEE (reference sequence). The CDR3 is made up of 14 amino acids. V gave up 4 bases and J gave up 0 bases, with 11 bases separating them. The CDR3 DNA sequence: TGTGCCAGCAGCCGGGACCCAACCTCCTACGAGCAGTACTTC. Protein sequence: CASSRDPTSYEQYF.

The chain combines TRBV28 with TRBJ1-1; 9 bases align to TRBD1. The trim removed 6 bases at V and 7 bases at J, leaving 9 bases unmatched. The CDR3 contains 14 residues. Germline CDR1 is MDHEN and CDR2 is SYDVKM. CDR3 region: CASRVGTGLYEAFF. The CDR3 DNA reads TGTGCCAGCAGGGTTGGGACAGGGTTGTATGAAGCTTTCTTT.

This clonotype was recorded at least ten times. The gene calls are TRBV29-1 and TRBJ2-4, with TRBD2 identical over 8 bases. CDR1 and CDR2 (germline): SQVTM, ANQGSEA. Trimming removed 7 bases from V and 5 bases from J; junction bases left unmatched: 4. The CDR3 length is 12 residues. Written as DNA, the CDR3 is TGCAGCGGCGGGGGGATAGAAAACATTCAGTACTTC. This encodes CSGGGIENIQYF.